Presented here are 17 T cell receptor beta chains from one specimen sequenced in a study of T cells after posttransplantation cyclophosphamide (TCRdb year 2016). The library was made by the immunoSEQ multiplex PCR assay. TCRdb provides this immuneACCESS table in a form limited to in-frame rearrangements. Some clones are lacking; in checked studies, under half of them reflect an unresolved V gene, and why the rest are absent is not known. In this sample the table shows more than 20,000 clones, roughly 67% of which occur a single time. The ten biggest clones cover about 0.71% of the sample. Sequencing input: memory CD4+ T cells sorted from PBMCs. The receptors shown here come from a woman aged 55-75 years in good health, CMV-negative, and a related stem cell transplant donor.

This clone occurred a few times. The V and J genes are TRBV19 and TRBJ1-1, with a tentative D call TRBD1 (5 bases). CDR1 is LNHDA and CDR2 is SQIVND in the germline V gene (reference sequence). Trimming left V 7 bases short and J 0 bases short, with 18 bases between. The CDR3 is 16 residues long. The CDR3 nucleotides are TGTGCCAGTAACCCGGGCCAGGGCATAATGAACACTGAAGCTTTCTTT. This codes for CASNPGQGIMNTEAFF.

This chain connects TRBV21-1 to TRBJ1-2; the table calls TRBD1, which could not be checked here. TRBV21-1 is a pseudogene. This CDR3 region has 16 residues. The CDR3 protein is CASSKAAGQGEYGYTF. CDR3 DNA sequence: TGTGCCAGCAGCAAGGCGGCTGGACAGGGGGAGTATGGCTACACCTTC.

This clone was counted only a few times. In DNA form, the CDR3 reads TGTGCCAGCAGCTTAGAGGGACAGGGTTCTTCACCCCTCCACTTT. Translated, it gives CASSLEGQGSSPLHF. The J gene is TRBJ1-6, the V gene TRBV7-2, with 9 bases that match TRBD1. V was clipped by 1 base and J by 9 bases; unmatched bases: 4. CDR3 length equals 15 residues. Germline CDR1 reads SGHTA; CDR2 reads FQGNSA.

The gene calls are TRBV15 and TRBJ2-5; D ambiguous. Germline V gene lookup returns CDR1 LNHNV and CDR2 YYDKDF (reference sequence). The CDR3 spans 13 residues. The V gene lost 5 bases and the J gene lost 7 bases, with 14 bases spanning the gap. CDR3 nucleotides: TGTGCCACCAGCCCCGAAGTAGTTGGGACCCAGTACTTC. This sequence encodes CATSPEVVGTQYF.

This clone came up once. CDR3 nucleotide sequence: TGCGCCAGCAGCTGGACTAGCGGGAGCTCCTACGAGCAGTACTTC. Amino acids: CASSWTSGSSYEQYF. The chain recombines TRBV5-1 with TRBJ2-7; TRBD2 matches at 13 bases. The CDR3 runs to 15 residues. Germline CDR1 is SGHRS and CDR2 is YFSETQ. V lost 3 bases, J lost 0 bases, and 0 bases stayed unmatched.

The chain joins TRBV9 to TRBJ2-5, with 9 bases aligning to TRBD1. V shed 2 bases, J shed 4 bases, and the junction held 6 bases outside the gene matches. Germline loops: CDR1 SGDLS, CDR2 YYNGEE. The CDR3 has 15 residues. The CDR3 DNA is TGTGCCAGCAGCGTTCTCACAGGGGGCGTAGAGACCCAGTACTTC. Protein sequence: CASSVLTGGVETQYF.

The J gene is TRBJ2-5, the V gene TRBV7-9, with TRBD1 identical over 12 bases. With 3 bases clipped from V and 4 bases from J, the junction kept 12 bases outside the gene matches. Per the germline V gene, CDR1 is SEHNR and CDR2 is FQNEAQ (reference sequence). This CDR3 spans 18 amino acids. CDR3 nucleotide sequence: TGTGCCAGCAGCTTGGATCGGGACAGGGGGCTTAAAGGAGAGACCCAGTACTTC. Translated: CASSLDRDRGLKGETQYF.

V usage is TRBV20-1 and J usage is TRBJ2-5; no clear D. Gene TRBJ2-7 matches the end of the DNA better, so the J call may be wrong. CDR3 length: 10 residues. The germline gives CDR1 DFQATT, CDR2 SNEGSKA (reference sequence). CDR3 loop: CSAATYEQYF. The CDR3 DNA sequence: TGCAGTGCCGCTACGTACGAGCAGTACTTC.

This sequence joins TRBV7-8 and TRBJ2-7; 7 nucleotides align to TRBD1. Germline V lookup: CDR1 SGHVS, CDR2 FQNEAQ. This CDR3 spans 14 amino acids. Losses at the gene ends were 5 bases for V and 6 bases for J; bases not matched to a gene: 10. CDR3 in amino acids: CASSVTGSEAEQYF. For the CDR3, the DNA is TGTGCCAGCAGCGTGACAGGGTCTGAGGCCGAGCAGTACTTC.

This clone has just one count. V and J are TRBV28 and TRBJ2-5; D is perhaps TRBD1 (5 bases). The CDR3 length is 16 residues. Germline V gene sequence: CDR1 MDHEN, CDR2 SYDVKM. V lost 7 bases and J lost 1, with 19 bases in between. Here the CDR3 reads CASNGRGYMGQETQYF. CDR3 nucleotides: TGTGCCAGCAACGGTAGGGGCTATATGGGCCAAGAGACCCAGTACTTC.

The V and J genes are TRBV7-8 and TRBJ2-1; 7 positions match TRBD1. V lost 3 bases and J lost 7; bases outside the gene matches: 6. Germline V lookup: CDR1 SGHVS, CDR2 FQNEAQ. This CDR3 region has 14 residues. The CDR3 DNA sequence: TGTGCCAGCAGCTTCGGGACAGATTTTAATGAGCAGTTCTTC. This gives the protein CASSFGTDFNEQFF.

The chain recombines TRBV5-6 with TRBJ2-4; 8 bases match TRBD1. Germline lookup yields CDR1 SGHDT and CDR2 YYEEEE. The V gene end was trimmed by 5 bases and the J gene end by 7 bases; junction bases not matched to a gene: 8. CDR3 length: 14 amino acids. CDR3 loop: CASRRTGRKNIQYF. CDR3 nucleotides: TGTGCCAGCAGGAGGACAGGGAGAAAGAACATTCAGTACTTC.

This clone occurred once. The chain recombines TRBV11-2 with TRBJ2-5; D is possibly TRBD1 (6 bases). The CDR3 sequence is 13 residues long. V was pared by 5 bases and J by 11 bases, with 18 bases between. Germline V gene data show CDR1 as SGHAT and CDR2 as FQNNGV. DNA of the CDR3: TGTGCCAGCAGCGTCAGGGGCCTGGGGGAGCAGTACTTC. This translates into CASSVRGLGEQYF.

The chain carries TRBV6-5 and TRBJ2-3, with 8 bases matching TRBD2. There are 15 residues in the CDR3. The V gene's germline CDR1 is MNHEY and CDR2 SVGAGI. V lost 6 bases to trimming and J lost 0 bases; unmatched junction nucleotides: 5. The CDR3 nucleotides read TGTGCCAGCAGCCAGCGGGGGACGAGCACAGATACGCAGTATTTT. Protein: CASSQRGTSTDTQYF.

The chain is built from TRBV21-1 and TRBJ2-7; the table's D call, TRBD2, was not checked against the DNA. TRBV21-1 is an annotated pseudogene. This CDR3 comprises 18 residues. The CDR3 DNA follows: TGTGCCAGCAGCCCCGGGGATCGGACTTTGGGTACAATCTACGAGCAGTACTTC. Translation gives CASSPGDRTLGTIYEQYF.

The chain is built from TRBV4-2 and TRBJ2-2, with 9 bases matching TRBD2. The germline gives CDR1 LGHNA, CDR2 YNFKEQ. The length of the CDR3 is 15 residues. Unmatched junction bases numbered 5, after V lost 0 bases and J lost 9 bases. CDR3 in amino acids: CASSQDHASGRELFF. The CDR3 bases are TGTGCCAGCAGCCAAGATCACGCTAGCGGGAGGGAGCTGTTTTTT.

This chain links TRBV6-5 with TRBJ2-3; D perhaps matches TRBD1 (5 bases). Deletions cut 6 bases from V and 4 bases from J, with 14 bases between. CDR3 size: 14 residues. The germline V gene encodes CDR1 MNHEY and CDR2 SVGAGI. CDR3 DNA: TGTGCCAGCAGCCTGACAGAGTTCTCAGATACGCAGTATTTT. Encoded protein: CASSLTEFSDTQYF.